Listed here is a single T cell receptor beta chain. The antigen is not known. With a much larger clone just one base away, this may be a read error. Each sample used roughly 0.65 ug of genomic DNA from bulk tumor tissue. Taken during surgery, several biopsies per primary tumor were spaced as far apart as possible within the tumor mass. Their non-small cell lung cancer was newly diagnosed and untreated, and the patients underwent curative surgery. This record belongs to a study of immune heterogeneity within non-small cell lung tumors. Across the whole study: Histologically, 4 tumors were squamous cell carcinomas and more than 9 were non-squamous carcinomas. The remaining 1 tumor was not otherwise specified. General study results and limits: The study found high-frequency T-cell receptor beta clonotypes largely distinct between individual patients.

The TCR beta CDR3 region underwent multiplex PCR amplification with 32 V and 13 J primers. TCRdb called the multiplex PCR reads again in MiXCR, with one record for every CDR3 protein. The profile shows approximately 31,000 distinct CDR3 sequences, 28% of them singletons. This CDR3 contains 15 residues. Germline assignment: CDR1 SGHTA and CDR2 FQGNSA. Sample: lung tumor tissue. The receptor comes from a man between 35 and 55 years old with non-small cell lung cancer. The genes are TRBV7-2 and TRBJ2-7, with 7 bases lining up with TRBD2. The CDR3 loop is CASSLLAETSYQQYF. CDR3 DNA: TGTGCCAGCAGCTTACTAGCGGAAACTTCCTACCAGCAGTACTTC. The complete variable domain, with remaining parts taken from reference TRBV7-2 and TRBJ2-7, reads GAGVSQSPSNKVTEKGKDVELRCDPISGHTALYWYRQSLGQGLEFLIYFQGNSAPDKSGLPSDRFSAERTGGSVSTLTIQRTQQEDSAVYLCASSLLAETSYQQYFGPGTRLTVT.